This TCR beta chain was profiled in a study of neurological immune-mediated disorders. Study conclusions and caveats: None of the CDR3 amino acid sequences found in expanded clones was shared across subjects. This suggests that the TCR-beta repertoires were private in all groups.

Synthesis of cDNA was performed by 5'RACE using 10-nucleotide random UMIs. Whenever a sequencing run was performed, it yielded over 160 million TCR-beta sequences from 15-18 subjects. TCRdb ran MiXCR on the 5' RACE reads and lists one entry per CDR3 protein. The table has more than 45,000 distinct CDR3 sequences, about a tenth seen once. Ten or more counts support this clonotype. Its cognate antigen is unknown. CDR1 MGHRA and CDR2 YSYEKL come from the germline V gene. The CDR3 totals 15 residues. After removal of 5 bases from V and 7 bases from J, the junction contained 7 bases not matched to a gene. The specimen sequenced was PBMCs. This TCR derives from a woman between 40 and 55 years old with HTLV-1-associated myelopathy (HAM/TSP). The chain joins TRBV4-1 to TRBJ2-2; TRBD2 aligns across 10 bases. DNA of the CDR3: TGCGCCAGCAGCAAAAGCGGGGGGGCCGGCGGGGAGCTGTTTTTT. Residues: CASSKSGGAGGELFF.